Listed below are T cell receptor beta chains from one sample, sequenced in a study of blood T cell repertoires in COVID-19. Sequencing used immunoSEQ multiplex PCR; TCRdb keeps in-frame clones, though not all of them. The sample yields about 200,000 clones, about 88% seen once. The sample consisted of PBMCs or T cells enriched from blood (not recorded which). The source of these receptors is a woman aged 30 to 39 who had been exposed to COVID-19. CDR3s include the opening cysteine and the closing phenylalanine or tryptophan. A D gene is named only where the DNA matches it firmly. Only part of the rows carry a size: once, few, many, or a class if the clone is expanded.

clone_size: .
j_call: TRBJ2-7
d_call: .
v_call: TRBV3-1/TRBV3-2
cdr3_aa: CASSQGRYEQYF
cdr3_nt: TGTGCCAGCAGCCAGGGCCGCTACGAGCAGTACTTC

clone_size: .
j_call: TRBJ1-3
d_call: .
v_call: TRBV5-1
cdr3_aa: CASSSTGGGNTIYF
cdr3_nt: TGCGCCAGCAGCTCCACCGGGGGTGGAAACACCATATATTTT

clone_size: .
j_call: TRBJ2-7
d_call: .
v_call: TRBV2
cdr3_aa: CASSQVYEQYF
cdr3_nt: TGTGCCAGCAGTCAAGTATACGAGCAGTACTTC

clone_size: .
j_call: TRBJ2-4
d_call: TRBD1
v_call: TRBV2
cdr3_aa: CASSRQGAQGNIQYF
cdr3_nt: TGTGCCAGCAGTCGACAGGGGGCCCAGGGAAACATTCAGTACTTC

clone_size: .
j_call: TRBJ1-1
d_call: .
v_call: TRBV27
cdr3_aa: CASSWEGNLGTEAFF
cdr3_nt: TGTGCCAGCAGTTGGGAGGGGAACTTGGGCACTGAAGCTTTCTTT

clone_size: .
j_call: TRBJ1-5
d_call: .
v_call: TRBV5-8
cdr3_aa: CASSLGRMGFSNQPQHF
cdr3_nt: TGTGCCAGCAGCTTGGGGAGGATGGGATTTAGCAATCAGCCCCAGCATTTT

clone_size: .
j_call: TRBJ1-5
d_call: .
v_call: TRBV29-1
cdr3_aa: CSAVSGFNQPQHF
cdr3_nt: TGCAGCGCCGTATCCGGGTTCAATCAGCCCCAGCATTTT

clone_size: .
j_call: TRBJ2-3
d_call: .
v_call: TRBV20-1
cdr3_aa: CSGRSTDTQYF
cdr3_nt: TGCAGTGGTCGTAGCACAGATACGCAGTATTTT

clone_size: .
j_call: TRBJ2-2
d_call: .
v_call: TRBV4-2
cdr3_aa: CASRPGTLNTGELFF
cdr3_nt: TGTGCCAGCAGACCCGGGACTCTTAACACCGGGGAGCTGTTTTTT

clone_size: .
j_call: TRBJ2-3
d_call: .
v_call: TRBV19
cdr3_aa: CASSRGASTDTQYF
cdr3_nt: TGTGCCAGTAGTCGGGGGGCAAGCACAGATACGCAGTATTTT

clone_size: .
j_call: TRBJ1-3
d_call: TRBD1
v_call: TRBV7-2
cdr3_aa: CASSYWTGGGNTIYF
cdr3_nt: TGTGCCAGCAGCTACTGGACAGGGGGCGGAAACACCATATATTTT

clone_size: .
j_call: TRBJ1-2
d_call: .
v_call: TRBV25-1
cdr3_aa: CASTLGGNGYTF
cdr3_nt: TGTGCCAGCACTCTAGGGGGAAATGGCTACACCTTC

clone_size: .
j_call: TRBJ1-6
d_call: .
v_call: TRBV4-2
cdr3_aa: CASSQESGGTSPLHF
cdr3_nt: TGTGCCAGCAGCCAAGAGTCCGGGGGAACTTCACCCCTCCACTTT

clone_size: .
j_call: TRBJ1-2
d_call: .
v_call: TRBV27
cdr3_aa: CASSLGWDLGYTF
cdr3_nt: TGTGCCAGCAGTTTAGGCTGGGACTTAGGCTACACCTTC

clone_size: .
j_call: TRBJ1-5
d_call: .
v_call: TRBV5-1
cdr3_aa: CASSYADSLNQPQHF
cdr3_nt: TGCGCCAGCAGTTACGCCGACAGCCTCAATCAGCCCCAGCATTTT

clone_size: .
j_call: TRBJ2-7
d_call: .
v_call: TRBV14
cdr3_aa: CASSQGPAISNYEQYF
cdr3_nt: TGTGCCAGCAGCCAAGGTCCAGCGATATCAAACTACGAGCAGTACTTC

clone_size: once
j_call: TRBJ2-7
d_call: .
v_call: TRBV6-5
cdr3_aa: CASSPTDTTPYEQYF
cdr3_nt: TGTGCCAGCAGTCCAACGGACACTACCCCCTACGAGCAGTACTTC

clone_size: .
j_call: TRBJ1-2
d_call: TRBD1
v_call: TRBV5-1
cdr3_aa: CASSFPQGAVGYGYTF
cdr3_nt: TGCGCCAGCAGCTTCCCACAGGGGGCGGTAGGCTATGGCTACACCTTC

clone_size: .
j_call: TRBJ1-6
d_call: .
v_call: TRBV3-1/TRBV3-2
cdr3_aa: CASSQGGQFGSPLHF
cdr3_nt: TGTGCCAGCAGCCAAGGGGGACAATTTGGGTCACCCCTCCACTTT

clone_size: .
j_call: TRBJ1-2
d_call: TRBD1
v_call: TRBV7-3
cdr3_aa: CASSLVPRTGGTNYGYTF
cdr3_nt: TGTGCCAGCAGCTTGGTCCCACGAACAGGGGGGACTAACTATGGCTACACCTTC

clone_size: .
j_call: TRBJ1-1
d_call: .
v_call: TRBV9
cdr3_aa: CASSPRGGLDTEAFF
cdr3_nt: TGTGCCAGCAGCCCGAGAGGTGGCTTGGACACTGAAGCTTTCTTT

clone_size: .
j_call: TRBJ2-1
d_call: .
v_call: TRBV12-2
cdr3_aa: CASRPCRLGDEQFF
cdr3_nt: TGTGCAAGTCGTCCCTGTCGGCTAGGCGATGAGCAGTTCTTC

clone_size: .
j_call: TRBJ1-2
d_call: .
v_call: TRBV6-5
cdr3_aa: CASSYSAYTYGYTF
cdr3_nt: TGTGCCAGCAGTTACTCGGCTTATACCTATGGCTACACCTTC

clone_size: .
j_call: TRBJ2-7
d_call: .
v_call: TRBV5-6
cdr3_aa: CASSFNAGAFEQYF
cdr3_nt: TGTGCCAGCAGCTTTAACGCGGGGGCTTTCGAGCAGTACTTC

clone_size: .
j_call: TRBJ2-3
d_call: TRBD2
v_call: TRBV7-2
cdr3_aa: CASSPRTSGVTDTQYF
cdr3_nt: TGTGCCAGCAGCCCTCGGACTAGCGGGGTCACAGATACGCAGTATTTT

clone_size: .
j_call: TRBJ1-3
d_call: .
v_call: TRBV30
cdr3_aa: CAWSVAGNTIYF
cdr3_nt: TGTGCCTGGAGTGTAGCCGGAAACACCATATATTTT

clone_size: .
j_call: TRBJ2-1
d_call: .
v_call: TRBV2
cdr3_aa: CASSEHLYNEQFF
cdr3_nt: TGTGCCAGCAGTGAACACCTATACAATGAGCAGTTCTTC

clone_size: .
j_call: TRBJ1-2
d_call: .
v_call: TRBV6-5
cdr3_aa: CASRDSSGEGYTF
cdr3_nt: TGTGCCAGCAGAGACAGCTCCGGAGAAGGCTACACCTTC

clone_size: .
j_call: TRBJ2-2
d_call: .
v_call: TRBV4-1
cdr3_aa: CASSQDLRLGRGNTGELFF
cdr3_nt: TGCGCCAGCAGCCAAGATCTAAGGCTGGGCAGGGGGAACACCGGGGAGCTGTTTTTT

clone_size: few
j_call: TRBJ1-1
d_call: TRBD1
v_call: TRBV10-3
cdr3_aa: CAISEAGQGSTEAFF
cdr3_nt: TGTGCCATCAGTGAGGCGGGACAGGGGTCCACTGAAGCTTTCTTT

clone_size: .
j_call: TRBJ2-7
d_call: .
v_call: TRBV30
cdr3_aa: CAWGQHGTYEQYF
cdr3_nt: TGTGCCTGGGGACAGCACGGTACCTACGAGCAGTACTTC

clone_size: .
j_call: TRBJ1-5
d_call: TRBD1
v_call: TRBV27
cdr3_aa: CASSQDRVNQPQHF
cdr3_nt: TGTGCCAGCAGTCAGGACAGGGTTAATCAGCCCCAGCATTTT

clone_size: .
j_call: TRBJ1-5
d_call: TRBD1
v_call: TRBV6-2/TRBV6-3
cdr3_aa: CASSYAGGHQPQHF
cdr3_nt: TGTGCCAGCAGTTACGCAGGGGGGCATCAGCCCCAGCATTTT

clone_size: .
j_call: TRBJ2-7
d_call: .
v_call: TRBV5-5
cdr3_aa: CASSLRGDTTYEQYF
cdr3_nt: TGTGCCAGCAGCTTGCGGGGGGACACGACCTACGAGCAGTACTTC

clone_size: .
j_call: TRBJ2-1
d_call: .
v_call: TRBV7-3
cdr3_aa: CASSLGDEQFF
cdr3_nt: TGTGCCAGCAGCCTAGGGGATGAGCAGTTCTTC

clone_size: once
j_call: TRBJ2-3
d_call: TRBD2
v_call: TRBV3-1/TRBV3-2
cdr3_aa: CASSPRVAGEGADTQYF
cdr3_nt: TGTGCCAGCAGCCCCCGGGTAGCGGGGGAGGGTGCAGATACGCAGTATTTT

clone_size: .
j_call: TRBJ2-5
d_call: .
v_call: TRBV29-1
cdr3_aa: CSVGQGKETQYF
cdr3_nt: TGCAGCGTTGGTCAGGGGAAAGAGACCCAGTACTTC

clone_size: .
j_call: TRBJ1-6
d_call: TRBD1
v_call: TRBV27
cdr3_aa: CASSLTGDSPLHF
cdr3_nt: TGTGCCAGCAGTTTAACAGGGGATTCACCCCTCCACTTT

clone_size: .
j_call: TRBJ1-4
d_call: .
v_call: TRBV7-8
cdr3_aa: CASSLRQDPNEKLFF
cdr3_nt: TGTGCCAGCAGCCTGCGACAGGACCCTAATGAAAAACTGTTTTTT

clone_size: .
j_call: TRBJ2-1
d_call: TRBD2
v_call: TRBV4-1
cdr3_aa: CASSLSTSGGAGEQFF
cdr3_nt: TGCGCCAGCAGCCTTTCAACTAGCGGGGGGGCCGGTGAGCAGTTCTTC